Each of the 24 T cell receptor beta chains below was sequenced from the same sample in a study of blood T cells in healthy people across ages. PCR was performed a second time for about 7 to 12 cycles using a sample-barcoded 5' primer and a J-beta primer mix. MiXCR, run by TCRdb on the 5' RACE reads, gives a single entry per CDR3 protein. The data contain roughly 1.7 million distinct CDR3 sequences, roughly 32% of them seen just once; the ten biggest clones take up around 10%. Sequenced material: blood. The receptors shown here come from a woman in her 30s in good health.

This clonotype was counted only a few times. The V and J genes are TRBV7-9 and TRBJ2-3; D not resolved. The CDR3 is made up of 14 amino acids. Trimming removed 0 bases from V and 4 bases from J, with 8 bases in between. Germline V gene sequence: CDR1 SEHNR, CDR2 FQNEAQ (reference sequence). CDR3 bases: TGTGCCAGCAGCTTAGCCCCTTCCCCAGATACGCAGTATTTT. Translation: CASSLAPSPDTQYF.

The V gene is TRBV20-1, the J gene TRBJ2-3, with 8 nucleotides matching TRBD2. The germline V gene encodes CDR1 DFQATT and CDR2 SNEGSKA (reference sequence). CDR3 length: 15 amino acids. J was trimmed by 0 bases and V by 1 base; bases with no gene match: 3. DNA for the CDR3: TGCAGTGCTAGAGCTAGCGGGCCTAGCACAGATACGCAGTATTTT. This codes for CSARASGPSTDTQYF.

The chain links TRBV20-1 to TRBJ2-7, with D perhaps matching TRBD1 or TRBD2 (5 bases each). CDR3 length: 15 residues. Trimming removed 5 bases from V and 2 bases from J, with 19 bases in between. Germline V CDR1 and CDR2: DFQATT, SNEGSKA (reference sequence). CDR3 protein: CSAGAVLGDPYEQYF. The CDR3, as DNA: TGCAGTGCTGGGGCGGTGTTGGGGGACCCCTACGAGCAGTACTTC.

The chain links TRBV12-3 or TRBV12-4 to TRBJ2-1; 7 positions match TRBD1. This CDR3 contains 15 residues. V gave up 2 bases and J gave up 13 bases; unmatched junction bases: 14. The CDR3 nucleotides are TGTGCCAGCAGTTTACCGACAGGGTTTCAAGAGACCCAGTTCTTC. This translates into CASSLPTGFQETQFF.

The table lists this clonotype with many counts. The genes are TRBV20-1 and TRBJ2-3; 13 positions match TRBD2. Germline loops: CDR1 DFQATT, CDR2 SNEGSKA (reference sequence). This CDR3 region has 15 residues. The ends lost 6 bases at V and 2 bases at J; junction bases unmatched: 5. CDR3 residues: CSATTSGGFTDTQYF. As DNA, the CDR3 is TGCAGTGCCACGACTAGCGGGGGGTTCACAGATACGCAGTATTTT.

The CDR3 DNA sequence: TGTGCCAGCAGCTATGGAAGAAGCTCCTACAATGAGCAGTTCTTC. Its protein product is CASSYGRSSYNEQFF. The chain links TRBV5-5 to TRBJ2-1, with D uncertain. Trimming cost V 3 bases and J 0 bases, with 10 bases left between them. Germline-derived CDR1 and CDR2 are SGHKS and YYEKEE (reference sequence). The CDR3 sequence is 15 residues long.

The table lists this clonotype with a few counts. The rearrangement uses TRBV27 and TRBJ2-7; TRBD1 matches 7 bases. CDR1 is MNHEY, CDR2 SMNVEV, per germline (reference sequence). This CDR3 has 17 residues. V lost 10 bases and J lost 0; bases outside the gene matches: 18. CDR3 in DNA: TGTGCCACCAGGCCCCAAGCAGACAGGGCCCCCTCCTACGAGCAGTACTTC. Translation gives CATRPQADRAPSYEQYF.

The chain joins TRBV28 to TRBJ2-5; TRBD1 agrees at 8 bases. This CDR3 has 15 amino acids. Germline CDR1 MDHEN, CDR2 SYDVKM. Losses at the gene ends were 2 bases for V and 4 bases for J; bases not matched to a gene: 6. The CDR3 nucleotides read TGTGCCAGCAGTTTAATCGGACAGGGAGGAGAGACCCAGTACTTC. Amino acid sequence: CASSLIGQGGETQYF.

A word on this clonotype: Relative to the germline gene, one junction end is altered; a read error may explain this. This chain joins TRBV9 and TRBJ1-2; 11 bases line up with TRBD1. The CDR3 sequence is 15 residues long. CDR1 SGDLS and CDR2 YYNGEE come from the germline V gene. The CDR3 sequence is CASSSGQGAGYGHTF. In DNA form, the CDR3 reads TGTGCCAGCAGCTCCGGACAGGGGGCAGGGTATGGCCACACCTTC.

The chain uses TRBV28 and TRBJ1-1; D unclear. This CDR3 region has 13 residues. In germline, CDR1 is MDHEN, CDR2 SYDVKM. Trimming left V 7 bases short and J 5 bases short, with 14 bases between. CDR3 region: CASKWARWTEAFF. Written as DNA, the CDR3 is TGTGCCAGCAAGTGGGCGAGATGGACTGAAGCTTTCTTT.

This rearrangement joins TRBV9 to TRBJ1-4, with a weak D call TRBD1 (6 bases). Trimming took 0 bases from V and 8 from J, leaving 17 bases between them. Germline lookup yields CDR1 SGDLS and CDR2 YYNGEE. The CDR3 consists of 16 residues. The CDR3 spells CASSVGWGEGDEKLFF. The CDR3 DNA sequence: TGTGCCAGCAGCGTAGGATGGGGCGAGGGGGACGAAAAACTGTTTTTT.

This clonotype was observed many times. The gene calls are TRBV5-5 and TRBJ2-3, with D perhaps being TRBD1 or TRBD2 (5 bases each). Germline assignment: CDR1 SGHKS and CDR2 YYEKEE (reference sequence). The CDR3 has 16 residues. The V gene lost 2 bases and the J gene lost 0 bases, with 13 bases spanning the gap. Here the CDR3 reads CASSLEGSSSTDTQYF. DNA of the CDR3: TGTGCCAGCAGCTTAGAGGGGTCGTCTAGCACAGATACGCAGTATTTT.

This clonotype came up a few times. This chain links TRBV5-6 with TRBJ2-3; D might be TRBD2 (6 bases). Trimming took off 0 bases at V and 3 bases at J, with 14 bases between the two ends. Germline loops: CDR1 SGHDT, CDR2 YYEEEE. CDR3 size: 16 residues. The CDR3 sequence: CASSLALEGWTDTQYF. CDR3 nucleotides: TGTGCCAGCAGCTTGGCCCTGGAGGGTTGGACAGATACGCAGTATTTT.

The rearrangement uses TRBV3-1 and TRBJ1-2; D not resolved. V lost 4 bases, J lost 6 bases, and 15 bases lay in between. Germline assignment: CDR1 LGHDT and CDR2 YNNKEL (reference sequence). CDR3 length: 14 amino acids. The CDR3 is CASSPSNRGNGYTF. CDR3 sequence (DNA): TGTGCCAGCAGCCCCTCCAATCGGGGTAATGGCTACACCTTC.

This clonotype has more than one count but fewer than ten. The chain is built from TRBV29-1 and TRBJ2-1; TRBD2 aligns across 9 bases. This CDR3 contains 15 residues. Germline CDR1 SQVTM, CDR2 ANQGSEA. Trimming removed 4 bases from V and 1 base from J; junction bases left unmatched: 5. CDR3 amino acids: CSVVGTSQSYNEQFF. DNA for the CDR3: TGCAGCGTTGTCGGGACTAGCCAATCCTACAATGAGCAGTTCTTC.

This sequence joins TRBV5-1 and TRBJ1-1, with no clear D. The germline V gene encodes CDR1 SGHRS and CDR2 YFSETQ. Trimming stripped 2 bases from V and 1 base from J, with 15 bases between. This CDR3 is 16 amino acids long. The CDR3 nucleotides are TGCGCCAGCAGCTTAAAGGACGGGCCATCGAACACTGAAGCTTTCTTT. Its protein product is CASSLKDGPSNTEAFF.

This clonotype was counted a few times. This rearrangement joins TRBV3-1 to TRBJ2-7; the D call may be TRBD1 or TRBD2 (5 bases each). This CDR3 is built from 14 residues. V was cut by 1 base and J by 6 bases, with 13 bases left in between. From germline, CDR1 is LGHDT and CDR2 YNNKEL (reference sequence). The CDR3 sequence is CASSQVAGSSEQYF. The CDR3 nucleotides are TGTGCCAGCAGCCAAGTGGCAGGGAGCTCCGAGCAGTACTTC.

This clonotype occurred many times. The genes are TRBV28 and TRBJ2-5; 10 bases fit TRBD2. This CDR3 has 15 residues. Trimming took 6 bases from V and 5 from J; bases not matched to a gene: 9. CDR1 and CDR2 from the germline V gene are MDHEN and SYDVKM. CDR3 amino acids: CASRSGAGGQETQYF. In DNA form, the CDR3 reads TGTGCCAGCAGATCAGGAGCGGGAGGGCAGGAGACCCAGTACTTC.

The V and J genes are TRBV20-1 and TRBJ1-5, with a tentative D call TRBD1 (5 bases). Germline V gives CDR1 DFQATT, CDR2 SNEGSKA (reference sequence). The CDR3 totals 15 residues. Trimming pared 5 bases from V and 4 bases from J, leaving 18 bases between. The CDR3 spells CSARWGTQGNQPQHF. CDR3 nucleotides: TGCAGTGCTCGATGGGGGACCCAAGGGAATCAGCCCCAGCATTTT.

The J gene is TRBJ2-5, the V gene TRBV2; tentatively, D is TRBD2 (5 bases). The J call is in doubt because the DNA end fits TRBJ2-7 better. Germline V gene data show CDR1 as SNHLY and CDR2 as FYNNEI. This CDR3 region has 13 residues. CDR3 amino acids: CASSEFGVGEQYF. The CDR3 nucleotides are TGTGCCAGCAGTGAATTCGGGGTTGGCGAGCAGTACTTC.

This chain joins TRBV3-1 and TRBJ2-7; TRBD2 agrees at 8 bases. The junction had 3 bases not matched to a gene; V was cut back by 4 bases and J by 1 base. The CDR3 spans 14 residues. CDR1 is LGHDT, CDR2 YNNKEL, per germline (reference sequence). The CDR3 DNA is TGTGCCAGCAGCCCAGTAGCGGGATCCTACGAGCAGTACTTC. Its translation: CASSPVAGSYEQYF.

The rearrangement joins TRBV10-1 to TRBJ2-7; D is possibly TRBD1 (6 bases). Germline V gene data show CDR1 as WNHNN and CDR2 as SYGVQD (reference sequence). V was cut by 6 bases and J by 2 bases, with 20 bases left in between. This CDR3 is 16 amino acids long. As DNA, the CDR3 is TGCGCCAGCAGCCGCGGCACCGGGACAACCACCTACGAGCAGTACTTC. Translation: CASSRGTGTTTYEQYF.

V is TRBV4-2 and J is TRBJ2-1, with TRBD2 matching over 9 bases. From germline, CDR1 is LGHNA and CDR2 YNFKEQ. The V gene end was trimmed by 1 base and the J gene end by 7 bases; junction bases not matched to a gene: 8. CDR3 size: 16 residues. CDR3 protein: CASSQVRGGIGNEQFF. The DNA of the CDR3 is TGTGCCAGCAGCCAAGTGCGGGGGGGCATTGGTAATGAGCAGTTCTTC.

The chain recombines TRBV7-2 with TRBJ2-1; 8 bases are a match to TRBD2. The length of the CDR3 is 17 residues. V trimming: 3 bases; J trimming: 6 bases; junction bases outside the gene matches: 13. Per the germline V gene, CDR1 is SGHTA and CDR2 is FQGNSA. CDR3 DNA sequence: TGTGCCAGCAGCTTTTCGTTAGCGGGGAGCCCGGGCAATGAGCAGTTCTTC. As protein: CASSFSLAGSPGNEQFF. The full variable domain, completed using reference TRBV7-2 and TRBJ2-1, is GAGVSQSPSNKVTEKGKDVELRCDPISGHTALYWYRQSLGQGLEFLIYFQGNSAPDKSGLPSDRFSAERTGGSVSTLTIQRTQQEDSAVYLCASSFSLAGSPGNEQFFGPGTRLTVL.